This TCR beta chain was retrieved from a study of regulatory T cells in long-lasting Graves disease. Findings and limits, study-wide: Favoring TRBV28, TRBJ1-2 and TRBJ2-5 was a feature seen in persistent disease.

The sample holds a few counts of this clonotype. Its antigen is not identified. In building TCR beta libraries, iRepertoire HTBI primers were used together with Arm-PCR of CDR3 regions. MiXCR, applied by TCRdb to the multiplex PCR reads, yields one record per CDR3 protein. Among around 330,000 distinct CDR3 sequences, over 15% were seen once, and the ten largest hold less than 45%. Time point given: newly diagnosed GD, antithyroid drugs for less than 3 months. Generation of the TCR library employed RNA extracted from PBMCs. The V and J ends lost 1 base and 10 bases respectively, with 20 bases between them. The CDR3 is 16 amino acids. CDR1 and CDR2 (germline): SGHNT, YENEEA.

The sample in question was peripheral blood mononuclear cells (PBMCs), obtained at new diagnosis, from a patient treated with antithyroid drugs. V is TRBV11-3 and J is TRBJ2-1, with D possibly being TRBD2 (6 bases). This receptor was taken from a female donor with Graves disease. This CDR3 is CASSLADWTNSGEQFF. The CDR3 DNA reads TGTGCCAGCAGCTTAGCCGACTGGACTAATTCGGGGGAGCAGTTCTTC.